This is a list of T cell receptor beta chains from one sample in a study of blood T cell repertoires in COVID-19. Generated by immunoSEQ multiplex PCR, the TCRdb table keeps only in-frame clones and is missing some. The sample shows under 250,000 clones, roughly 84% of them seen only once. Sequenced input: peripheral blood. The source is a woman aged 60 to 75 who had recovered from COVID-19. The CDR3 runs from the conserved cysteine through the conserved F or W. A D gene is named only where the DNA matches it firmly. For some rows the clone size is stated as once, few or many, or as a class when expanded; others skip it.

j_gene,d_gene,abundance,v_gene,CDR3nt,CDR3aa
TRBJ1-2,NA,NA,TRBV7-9,TGTGCCAGCAGCTTTTCCGGGACACCGTTCCAAGGCTACACCTTC,CASSFSGTPFQGYTF
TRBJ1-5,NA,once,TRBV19,TGTGCCAGTAGGATGGGTCCCAGCGTTTTTCAGCCCCAGCATTTT,CASRMGPSVFQPQHF
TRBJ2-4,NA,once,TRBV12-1,TGTGCCAGCAGCCTACCTAAAAACATTCAGTACTTC,CASSLPKNIQYF
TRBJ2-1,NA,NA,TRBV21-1,TGTGCCAGCAGCAAAGCAGGGCCAGGGACAGAATACAATGAGCAGTTCTTC,CASSKAGPGTEYNEQFF
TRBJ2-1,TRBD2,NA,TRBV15,TGTGCCACCAGCAGAGTCTCGCGGGGGGGATACAATGAGCAGTTCTTC,CATSRVSRGGYNEQFF
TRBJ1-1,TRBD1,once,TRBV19,TGTGCCAGAGCTGGGGACAGGGGAACGGGCACTGAAGCTTTCTTT,CARAGDRGTGTEAFF
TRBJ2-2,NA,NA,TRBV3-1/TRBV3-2,TGTGCCAGCAGCCAACGGTGGGGCCAAACCGGGGAGCTGTTTTTT,CASSQRWGQTGELFF
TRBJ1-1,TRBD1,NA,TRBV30,TGTGCCTGGAGGGGACAGGTGAACACTGAAGCTTTCTTT,CAWRGQVNTEAFF
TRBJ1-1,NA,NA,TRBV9,TGTGCCAGCAGCCCCAGGGACACTGAAGCTTTCTTT,CASSPRDTEAFF
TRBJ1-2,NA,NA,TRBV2,TGTGCCAGGGGGGGTGACTATGGCTACACCTTC,CARGGDYGYTF
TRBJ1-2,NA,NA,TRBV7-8,TGTGCCAGCAGCTTAGGGAGAATTGCTAACTATGGCTACACCTTC,CASSLGRIANYGYTF
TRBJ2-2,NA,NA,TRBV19,TGTGCCAGTAGGATAGGGCGGGCCGGGGAGCTGTTTTTT,CASRIGRAGELFF
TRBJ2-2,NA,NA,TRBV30,TGTGCCTGGAGTTCCCTCGGGGTCCTCGGCGGGGAGCTGTTTTTT,CAWSSLGVLGGELFF
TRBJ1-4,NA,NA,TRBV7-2,TGTGCCAGCAGCTTAGCTCGGGAAAAACTGTTTTTT,CASSLAREKLFF
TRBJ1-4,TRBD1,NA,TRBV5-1,TGCGCCAGCAGCGATCGGACAGGGGCTAATGAAAAACTGTTTTTT,CASSDRTGANEKLFF
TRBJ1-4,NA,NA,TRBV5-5,TGTGCCAGCAGCGTGGGGGACACAGGGATGGCTAATGAAAAACTGTTTTTT,CASSVGDTGMANEKLFF
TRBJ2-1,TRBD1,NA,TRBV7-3,TGTGCCAGCAGCCCGGGACAGAGTTTCAATGAGCAGTTCTTC,CASSPGQSFNEQFF
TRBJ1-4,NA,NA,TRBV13,TGTGCCAGCAGCCCTAGGGGTTCCAGTAGTGAAAAACTGTTTTTT,CASSPRGSSSEKLFF
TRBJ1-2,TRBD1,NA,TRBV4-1,TGCGCCAGCAGCCAAGATTGGGACAGGGGCAGCAACTATGGCTACACCTTC,CASSQDWDRGSNYGYTF
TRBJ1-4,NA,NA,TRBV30,TGTGCCTGGACCGCCAGGGGCAGGACTAATGAAAAACTGTTTTTT,CAWTARGRTNEKLFF
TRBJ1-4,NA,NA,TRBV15,TGTGCCACCAGCACCCGGACGGGGGTGGAAAAACTGTTTTTT,CATSTRTGVEKLFF
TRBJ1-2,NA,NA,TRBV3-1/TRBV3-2,TGTGCCAGCAGCCAAACCCTAGACCCCGAGGTTTACGGTGGCTACACCTTC,CASSQTLDPEVYGGYTF
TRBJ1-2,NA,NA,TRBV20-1,TGCAGTGCTAGAAACAGGCATGGCTACACCTTC,CSARNRHGYTF
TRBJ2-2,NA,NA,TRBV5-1,TGCGCCAGCAATTCGGGGAACGTCGGGGAGCTGTTTTTT,CASNSGNVGELFF
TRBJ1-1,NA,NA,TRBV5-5,TGTGCCAGCAGCTCGAGCATACAGGGAGCCCACACTGAAGCTTTCTTT,CASSSSIQGAHTEAFF
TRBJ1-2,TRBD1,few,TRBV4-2,TGTGCCAGCAGCCATAACAGGGGAGCTAACTATGGCTACACCTTC,CASSHNRGANYGYTF
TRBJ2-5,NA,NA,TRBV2,TGTGCCAGCGGTGGCGGGGCCCGGATGCAGGAGACCCAGTACTTC,CASGGGARMQETQYF